This T cell receptor (beta chain) was profiled in a study of blood T cell repertoires in COVID-19. Here immunoSEQ multiplex PCR was the method, and the copy in TCRdb shows in-frame clones only, minus some. The sample lists roughly 180,000 clones, 65% to 85% occurring once. Per germline, CDR1 SGHNT and CDR2 YYREEE (reference sequence). The V gene lost 1 base and the J gene lost 3 bases, with 10 bases spanning the gap. This CDR3 spans 14 amino acids. V usage is TRBV5-4 and J usage is TRBJ2-5; possibly TRBD2 for D (7 bases). The sample was peripheral blood. The receptor comes from a woman younger than 45 with acute or convalescent COVID-19. Here the CDR3 reads CASSLRGGEETQYF. The CDR3 DNA sequence: TGTGCCAGCAGCTTGAGAGGGGGGGAAGAGACCCAGTACTTC.